The table lists the clone carrying this T cell receptor (beta chain) with many counts. The target antigen is unknown. It was with a sample-barcoded 5' primer and a J-beta primer mix that a second PCR of roughly 7 to 12 cycles was run. TCRdb independently ran MiXCR on the 5' RACE reads; one entry per CDR3 protein. Of under 2 million distinct CDR3 sequences detected, around 36% appear once; the ten largest clones hold around 10%. The data originate from a study of blood T cells in healthy people across ages. Study-wide findings and caveats: As age increased, TCR beta diversity per million T cells fell in a roughly linear fashion.

The CDR3 length is 14 residues. V shed 7 bases, J shed 6 bases, and the junction held 9 bases outside the gene matches. Looked up from germline, CDR1 is LNHNV and CDR2 is YYDKDF (reference sequence). Per individual sample, total RNA of at least 5.5 micrograms was extracted. The J gene is TRBJ2-3, the V gene TRBV15; 8 bases agree with TRBD2. The sequence was collected from a woman under 40 in good health. The sequencing input was blood. The CDR3 loop reads CATKGGRISDTQYF. CDR3 DNA: TGTGCCACCAAGGGCGGGAGGATCTCCGATACGCAGTATTTT.